This T cell receptor beta chain was recorded in a study of shared clonotypes between healthy human individuals (dated by TCRdb to about 2020). Some background on the complete study: A few men and a couple of women, aged 18 to 49 years, made up the cohort. To estimate repertoire size and how much clonotype sharing occurs between individuals, the study deeply sequenced the blood TCR repertoires of 4 to 6 healthy adults. For each donor, CD4 naive and CD4 memory were each run on three plates, CD8 naive on two plates, and CD8 memory on one plate. Leukapheresis yielded between about 0.8 and 8.9 billion PBMCs per donor. Libraries were prepared and TCR repertoires were sequenced by different laboratories using diverse techniques, in order to increase sequencing depth and limit assay-specific biases.

The CDR3 contains 15 residues, cysteine and phenylalanine counted. This entry keeps only the CDR3 DNA: 45 bases, framed from base 1. Taken from the germline V gene (reference sequence), the CDR1 and CDR2 loops are SEHNR and FQNEAQ. Germline trimming amounts to 5 bases on V and 2 bases on J, with 3 as the count of junction bases outside the gene matches. Using the deep immunoSEQ assay, multiplex PCR amplified TCR CDR3 regions from genomic DNA. Extracted genomic DNA from each cell subset was spread evenly across all wells of several immunoSEQ 96-well plates, with each plate serving as a replicate. Each replicate PCR for sorted subsets received roughly 0.2 ug genomic DNA, equal to 28,000 or so T cell genomes. Purified libraries were measured with a Qubit 3.0 fluorometer, size-checked on a Bioanalyzer 2100, and measured again with the KAPA Library Quantification kit. A separate single-read 150-cycle Illumina NextSeq 550 flow cell was used to sequence each immunoSEQ 96-well plate. As for how the authors treated the data: Because the immunoSEQ output held only junctional sequences and lacked quality scores, the filtering could not match the filtering applied to full-length reads. To assign V/J genes and CDR3, sequences were annotated using PyIR, a Python wrapper for IgBLAST v1.9, with IMGT germline references. Any read was removed if the V/J assignment was weak (E-value above 1e-6), the CDR3 was missing, or the read contained stop codons, out-of-frame junctions, or ambiguous translated residues. V3J clonotypes were defined as sequences sharing the same inferred V gene, J gene, and CDR3 amino acid sequence. The percentage overlap between two repertoires was calculated by dividing the number of shared unique clonotypes by the size of the smaller repertoire. Repertoire richness was assessed with RTK rarefaction, the Chao1 estimator, and Recon v2.1 estimates of unobserved clonotypes. OLGA was used to compute generation probabilities for all TCRbeta clonotypes that the gDNA method yielded from a handful of donors. TCRdb carries this immuneACCESS record with in-frame sequences only. Its versions omit some clonotypes, under half of them owing to an unresolved V gene in the studies checked, with the rest unexplained. The V and J calls and clone size are taken from that table; D and trimming were inferred from the DNA. This sample holds more than 2 million clones; 95% were observed only once. More than 0.1% of the sample is in the top ten clones.

Donors were healthy HIV-negative adults with no recently reported acute infections or vaccinations. Every donor was a Caucasian adult living in Nashville, Tennessee, USA. Magnetic negative selection was used to enrich CD4+ T cells, after which naive cells were positively selected on CD45RA and the negative fraction became the memory subset. Blood was collected by leukapheresis, and PBMCs were isolated by Ficoll-Histopaque density gradient centrifugation and then cryopreserved in liquid nitrogen vapor phase. Analytical flow cytometry was used to check the purity and quantity of each magnetically sorted T cell population. Genomic DNA was isolated from every sorted fraction and measured by UV absorbance on a Nanodrop 2000c. Broader findings and caveats from the paper: Sharing across several donors was observed for approximately 5% of naive CD4, about 3.2% of naive CD8, over 2% of memory CD4, and roughly 0.4% of memory CD8 clonotypes. Naive subsets generally had larger estimated clonotype richness than memory subsets did. Higher generation probabilities were observed for clonotypes shared by all four sorted-subset donors than for non-shared clonotypes. Rarefaction of sorted-subset datasets indicated incomplete sequencing despite the large sequencing depth. The genetic and exposure-history diversity represented was limited by the small number of donors. Sampling was limited to blood, and TCR repertoires in tissue likely differ from TCR repertoires in blood. Pairwise subsampling led to the expectation that sequencing depth would affect the degree of clonotype sharing among donors.

Turning to this clone: The specificity of this receptor is unknown. The record has no base qualities; no much larger clone is one base away.

The chain is made from TRBV7-9 and TRBJ2-2; 9 bases in the junction line up with TRBD2. The TCR was taken from a man in his late teens or twenties in good health. Sequences were obtained from naive CD4+ T cells sorted from blood. In light of the paper, this sample's cell subset or site label describes: CD45RA+ positively selected. The CDR3 protein: CASSLTSGNTGELFF. The DNA reads as follows: TGTGCCAGCAGCCTGACTAGCGGTAACACCGGGGAGCTGTTTTTT.